The clone carrying this T cell receptor (beta chain) was seen only a few times. These data are taken from a study of blood T cells in healthy people across ages. In germline, CDR1 is MDHEN, CDR2 SYDVKM. CDR3 length: 17 amino acids. Trimming cost V 1 base and J 4 bases, with 19 bases left between them. A second PCR, run for about 7 to 12 cycles, used a sample-barcoded 5' primer plus a J-beta primer mix. TCRdb re-called the 5' RACE reads through MiXCR, storing one row per CDR3 protein. This table has about 640,000 distinct CDR3 sequences, around three fifths appearing once. The V and J genes are TRBV28 and TRBJ1-2, with D perhaps matching TRBD1 (6 bases). The TCR was taken from a man aged 55 to 70 in good health. The specimen sequenced was blood. The CDR3 DNA reads as TGTGCCAGCAGTTTATCACGGGCCGGGGGCGCCTTCTATGGCTACACCTTC. Residues: CASSLSRAGGAFYGYTF.